A selection of T cell receptor beta chains follows, all from one sample in a study of cytomegalovirus exposure and HLA in healthy donors. The data were produced by immunoSEQ multiplex PCR, yet TCRdb's version contains in-frame clones alone and is incomplete. Of about 190,000 clones in the sample, approximately 80% were seen once. Sequences were obtained from PBMCs. These TCRs come from a boy between 2 and 10 years old in good health and CMV-seronegative. CDR3s include the opening cysteine and the closing phenylalanine or tryptophan. Fields, in order: D gene, clone size, V gene, J gene, CDR3 DNA, CDR3 protein. D genes are given only for firm matches. Clone sizes are given selectively: once, few, many, or a class where the clone is expanded.

.,.,TRBV19,TRBJ1-2,TGTGCCACCGTCACGGGGATAGGTGGCTACACCTTC,CATVTGIGGYTF
TRBD2,.,TRBV29-1,TRBJ2-7,TGCAGCGTTGCGGGTGAACTAGCGGGAGTCGGTTACGAGCAGTACTTC,CSVAGELAGVGYEQYF
.,.,TRBV29-1,TRBJ1-1,TGCAGCGTTGCCTACACTGAAGCTTTCTTT,CSVAYTEAFF
.,.,TRBV5-1,TRBJ1-2,TGCGCCAGCAGCTTGTCTCCGGGACAAAAGAACTATGGCTACACCTTC,CASSLSPGQKNYGYTF
.,.,TRBV7-8,TRBJ2-3,TGTGCCAGCAGCGGGTATCGAGCGGACACAGATACGCAGTATTTT,CASSGYRADTDTQYF
.,.,TRBV30,TRBJ2-7,TGTGCCTGGAGTCCGGGGGAAAACTTCTACGAGCAGTACTTC,CAWSPGENFYEQYF
.,.,TRBV4-3,TRBJ1-1,TGCGCCGGCAGCCAAGATCTACTGGACACTGAAGCTTTCTTT,CAGSQDLLDTEAFF
TRBD1,.,TRBV27,TRBJ2-7,TGTGCCAGCAGTTCCCGGGACAGCCCCTCCTACGAGCAGTACTTC,CASSSRDSPSYEQYF
.,.,TRBV30,TRBJ1-1,TGTGCCTGGAGTAACACGGCGGGGCCCACTGAAGCTTTCTTT,CAWSNTAGPTEAFF
TRBD2,.,TRBV9,TRBJ2-7,TGTGCCAGCAGCCCGCCGGGGCTAGCGGGTGCCTACGAGCAGTACTTC,CASSPPGLAGAYEQYF
.,few,TRBV6-5,TRBJ2-2,TGTGCCAGCAGTCCGGACTCCACCGGGGAGCTGTTTTTT,CASSPDSTGELFF
TRBD1,.,TRBV5-1,TRBJ1-1,TGCGCCAGCAGCGCGGACGGGACAGTAAACACTGAAGCTTTCTTT,CASSADGTVNTEAFF
.,.,TRBV29-1,TRBJ1-1,TGCAGCGTAGCAACAGGGACGAACACTGAAGCTTTCTTT,CSVATGTNTEAFF
TRBD1,.,TRBV2,TRBJ1-5,TGTGCCAGCCAGACAGGGAATAAGTATCAGCCCCAGCATTTT,CASQTGNKYQPQHF
.,.,TRBV7-9,TRBJ1-1,TGTGCCAGCAGCACCGAGGGCAGGTCTCACGGGATCACTGAAGCTTTCTTT,CASSTEGRSHGITEAFF
TRBD1,once,TRBV27,TRBJ2-3,TGTGCCAGTCGGGACAGGGGAACAGATACGCAGTATTTT,CASRDRGTDTQYF
TRBD1,.,TRBV4-1,TRBJ1-4,TGCGCCAGCAGCCTAACCGGGACAGGGATGGAAAAACTGTTTTTT,CASSLTGTGMEKLFF
.,few,TRBV7-7,TRBJ2-5,TGTGCCAGCAGCTTAGTTGGCCTAGAGACCCAGTACTTC,CASSLVGLETQYF
.,.,TRBV7-2,TRBJ2-3,TGTGCCAGCAGCTTACAGGGTCGAGATACGCAGTATTTT,CASSLQGRDTQYF
TRBD2,.,TRBV9,TRBJ2-3,TGTGCCAGCAGCGCCGGGACTAGCGGCACAGATACGCAGTATTTT,CASSAGTSGTDTQYF
.,.,TRBV18,TRBJ2-2,TGTGCCAGCTCACCACACCCTAGCAGTAACCGCGGGGAGCTGTTTTTT,CASSPHPSSNRGELFF
.,once,TRBV2,TRBJ2-1,TGTGCCACTAGGCTAGCCTACTACAATGAGCAGTTCTTC,CATRLAYYNEQFF